Reported below is one TCR beta chain. This specimen comes from a study of T-cell memory formation after mild COVID-19. A single record per CDR3 protein comes from TCRdb applying MiXCR to the 5' RACE reads. The sample has 530,000 or so distinct CDR3 sequences, around 15% seen once. The sample was PBMCs or a T cell subset sorted from them (not recorded which). The TCR originated in an adult woman who had mild COVID-19 (a few samples of this study predate the infection). Cell type and time point are not known.

The CDR3 spells CASSNSERELAYEQYF. DNA for the CDR3: TGTGCCAGCAGTAATTCGGAACGGGAGTTGGCCTACGAGCAGTACTTC. The chain is built from TRBV12-3 or TRBV12-4 and TRBJ2-7, with a weak D call TRBD2 (6 bases). The ends were cut back, 5 bases at V and 2 bases at J, with 19 bases in the middle. The CDR3 is 16 residues long.